This TCR beta chain was sequenced during a study of blood T cell repertoires in COVID-19 (dated by TCRdb to 2018 to 2021). Some background on the complete study: Samples covering the acute and convalescent phases of COVID-19 were provided by collaborators in the United States, Italy and Spain. The prospective study material was composed of cDNA or gDNA derived from T cells, B-cell-depleted T cells, or PBMCs. Subjects who had been exposed to COVID-19, were actively infected with it, or had recovered from it provided the deeply sampled blood TCRbeta repertoires that made up the dataset. The repertoires were released in a freely available public database meant as a resource for research on the immune response to SARS-CoV-2. Samples came from the ongoing ImmuneRACE study (first 160 participants) plus 1,254 subjects from 6 global collaborators. A de-identified subject ID, COVID-19 status, age in years and sex were almost always included in the sample metadata. HLA class I and class II types, where available, came from metadata supplied by the sample provider rather than from assay-based typing. Overall study results and their limits: The quantity of clinical and demographic metadata differed by source and by participant and was supplied without curation.

The immunoSEQ Assay, a bias-controlled multiplex PCR, was used to amplify TCRbeta CDR3 regions from genomic DNA. As for the original processing: Within the assay, amplification of reference gene primers was used to estimate how many nucleated cells each sample contained. To quantify the absolute abundance of each unique TCRbeta CDR3 rearrangement, sequence reads were collapsed and filtered. For each sample, productive Simpson clonality was calculated as the square root of Simpson's diversity index over productive rearrangements. Imported from immuneACCESS, the table was reduced by TCRdb to in-frame sequences with V and J called. These copies leave out some clones; in studies compared against another copy, an unresolved V gene accounts for under half, and the cause of the remainder is not known. Clone size and V and J calls were adopted from that table, with D and trimming inferred from the DNA. The sample yields more than 40,000 clones; roughly 85% were counted once. The ten largest account for about 2.9% of the sample.

This clone was detected only once. There is no known antigen for this receptor. At one end, the junction sequence differs from germline, possibly due to a read error. The germline V gene encodes CDR1 SSHAT and CDR2 FNYEAQ (reference sequence). From the cysteine through the phenylalanine, the CDR3 covers 15 amino acids. Kept here is only the CDR3 DNA, which spans 45 bases and is read in frame from base 1. Collaborating institutions collected whole blood in K2EDTA tubes following their own protocols. For TCRbeta analysis, collaborators shipped samples as frozen whole blood, isolated PBMCs, or DNA extracted from either of those sample types.

The clonotype was recovered from a woman older than 75 with acute or convalescent COVID-19. The specimen was peripheral blood. The chain joins TRBV7-7 to TRBJ2-5; 7 middle bases align to TRBD1. The DNA sequence reads TGTGCTAGCAGCTTAGCCCCAGGGGGTGGCGAGACCCAGTACTTC. Its coded protein is CASSLAPGGGETQYF.